This entry features one TCR beta chain sequence. Its antigen is still unknown. The source of the sample is a study of Ad26.COV2.S vaccination and SARS-CoV-2 variants. Germline V gene sequence: CDR1 SGHTA, CDR2 FQGNSA. The CDR3 loop spans 15 amino acids. Losses at the gene ends were 3 bases for V and 4 bases for J; bases not matched to a gene: 7. Study-wide results and limits: Reports say spike-specific CD8+ and CD4+ T cell responses covered substantial breadth after vaccination.

The treatment: about 20 received Ad26.COV2.S at low or high dose, single or two shots; roughly five received placebo; per-sample allocation not given. Material that was analyzed had been drawn on day 63 after the first vaccine or placebo injection. The individual, an adult aged 18-55 years, was a donor in Boston. It was Wuhan-strain SARS-CoV-2 spike that the Ad26 vaccine vector expressed. The protocol was immunoSEQ multiplex PCR, while the TCRdb copy is restricted to in-frame clones and leaves out a portion. The repertoire holds 300,000 to 350,000 clones, 65% to 90% seen once, with approximately 12% in the top ten.

The material sequenced was peripheral blood, taken in a trial of Ad26.COV2.S vaccine versus placebo. The chain uses TRBV7-2 and TRBJ2-3; 7 bases agree with TRBD1. The TCR sequence derives from a person aged 18 to 65 who received the Ad26.COV2.S COVID-19 vaccine or a placebo. The CDR3 DNA sequence: TGTGCCAGCAGCTTTCTACGGCAGGGGGCAGATACGCAGTATTTT. Amino acid sequence: CASSFLRQGADTQYF.